This TCR beta chain was documented in a study of T cell responses to AZD1222 COVID-19 vaccine. Findings and limits, study-wide: Donors were mostly white British, more females; clonal diversity possibly underestimated. Spike regions recognized by vaccine-associated CD4 TCRs spanned the protein, led by 160-218 and 743-854.

Clones were sequenced by immunoSEQ multiplex PCR, and TCRdb holds only the in-frame ones, with some missing. Of some 65,000 clones listed, less than 85% are singletons. Remarks on this clone: Its cognate antigen is unknown.

The CDR3 totals 15 residues. V was clipped by 4 bases and J by 7 bases; unmatched bases: 10. CDR1 and CDR2 (germline): KGHSH, LQKENI. This clonotype was sampled from an adult in good health. The chain combines TRBV18 with TRBJ2-1, with 7 bases lining up with TRBD1. Material: peripheral blood, obtained on day 0 of MenACWY control vaccination. The CDR3 here is CASSLVTTRGNEQFF. The CDR3 DNA sequence: TGTGCCAGCTCACTAGTTACGACCAGGGGGAATGAGCAGTTCTTC.